The 10 T cell receptor beta chains presented below share a single source sample, sequenced in a study of cytomegalovirus exposure and HLA in healthy donors. The PCR employed 60 Vbeta primers together with 13 Jbeta primers. Method: immunoSEQ multiplex PCR; TCRdb's copy keeps in-frame clones and lacks some. The sample comprises tens of thousands of clones, approximately 80% of which are singletons, and around 3% rests with the top ten. The sample consisted of PBMCs. These receptors came from a woman aged 25 to 45 in good health and CMV-seronegative.

About this clone itself: Sequence at one end of the junction differs from germline and may be a read error. The chain employs TRBV7-9 and TRBJ2-2, with 8 nucleotides matching TRBD1. Germline lookup yields CDR1 SEHNR and CDR2 FQNEAQ (reference sequence). The CDR3 runs 15 residues. The CDR3 loop is CSSSPGQGWAGELFF. The CDR3 nucleotides are TGTTCCAGCAGCCCAGGACAGGGATGGGCCGGGGAGCTGTTTTTT.

CDR3 protein: CASSPTGVNTEAFF. DNA of the CDR3: TGTGCCAGCAGCCCTACAGGGGTGAACACTGAAGCTTTCTTT. The chain combines TRBV7-6 with TRBJ1-1; TRBD1 aligns across 7 bases. The ends lost 5 bases at V and 0 bases at J; junction bases unmatched: 3. Germline V CDR1 and CDR2: SGHVS, FNYEAQ. This CDR3 is built from 14 residues.

The chain is built from TRBV6-5 and TRBJ2-7, with 9 bases identical to TRBD1. Trimming removed 2 bases from V and 4 bases from J; junction bases left unmatched: 6. CDR3 length: 15 residues. Germline V gene sequence: CDR1 MNHEY, CDR2 SVGAGI. CDR3: CASSYGPGQGYEQYF. The CDR3 nucleotides are TGTGCCAGCAGTTACGGTCCGGGACAGGGATACGAGCAGTACTTC.

The rearrangement joins TRBV7-2 to TRBJ1-1; D not certain. The CDR3 covers 15 residues. The ends were cut back, 5 bases at V and 0 bases at J, with 13 bases in the middle. The germline gives CDR1 SGHTA, CDR2 FQGNSA. The CDR3 region has the DNA TGTGCCAGCAGCGTACAACAGAAAATGAACACTGAAGCTTTCTTT. Its protein product is CASSVQQKMNTEAFF.

The J gene is TRBJ1-2, the V gene TRBV5-4; TRBD1 is a possible D gene (5 bases). V was trimmed by 4 bases and J by 5 bases, leaving 15 bases between them. The CDR3 has 14 residues. Germline V gene lookup returns CDR1 SGHNT and CDR2 YYREEE (reference sequence). CDR3 DNA sequence: TGTGCCAGCAGCGGACGAGCACAGGATTATGGCTACACCTTC. As protein: CASSGRAQDYGYTF. The variable domain in full, completed from reference TRBV5-4 and TRBJ1-2, reads ETGVTQSPTHLIKTRGQQVTLRCSSQSGHNTVSWYQQALGQGPQFIFQYYREEENGRGNFPPRFSGLQFPNYSSELNVNALELDDSALYLCASSGRAQDYGYTFGSGTRLTVV.

This chain connects TRBV7-6 to TRBJ2-1, with 8 positions matching TRBD2. The germline V gene has CDR1 SGHVS and CDR2 FNYEAQ. The CDR3 is 16 residues long. Trimming took 4 bases from V and 9 from J; bases not matched to a gene: 14. CDR3 amino acids: CASSSYGGAGAIEQFF. CDR3 sequence (DNA): TGTGCCAGCAGCTCATACGGGGGGGCCGGGGCAATTGAGCAGTTCTTC.

The J gene is TRBJ2-7, the V gene TRBV15, with 8 bases identical to TRBD1. This CDR3 has 15 residues. V shed 0 bases and J 5 bases; nucleotides not matched to a gene: 6. The V gene's germline CDR1 is LNHNV and CDR2 YYDKDF (reference sequence). CDR3 in amino acids: CATSRDRGTGNEQYF. The CDR3 DNA reads as TGTGCCACCAGCAGAGATAGGGGGACAGGAAACGAGCAGTACTTC.

This rearrangement joins TRBV2 to TRBJ1-2; TRBD1 is a possible D gene (6 bases). The ends were cut back, 8 bases at V and 4 bases at J, with 20 bases in the middle. The CDR3 extends over 15 amino acids. CDR1 is SNHLY and CDR2 is FYNNEI in the germline V gene. Here the CDR3 reads CASSSLDSSAYGYTF. CDR3 coding DNA: TGTGCCAGCTCGTCCCTGGACAGCTCGGCCTATGGCTACACCTTC.

The chain joins TRBV4-1 to TRBJ2-2; TRBD1 matches 8 bases. CDR3 length equals 16 residues. Trimming cost V 3 bases and J 5 bases; bases outside gene matches: 8. Germline CDR1 and CDR2: MGHRA and YSYEKL. The CDR3, as DNA: TGCGCCAGCAGCCATGTAGACAGGGGACGGACCGGGGAGCTGTTTTTT. It yields the protein CASSHVDRGRTGELFF.

The chain combines TRBV6-1 with TRBJ2-2; D might be TRBD1 (5 bases). The CDR3 is 15 residues long. Germline V gene lookup returns CDR1 MNHNS and CDR2 SASEGT. Deletions cut 7 bases from V and 4 bases from J, with 16 bases between. The DNA for the CDR3 is TGTGCCAGCAAGGGGCAAGGTGGAACCACCGGGGAGCTGTTTTTT. Encoded protein: CASKGQGGTTGELFF.